The next 19 T cell receptor beta chains were all read from a single sample in a study of blood T cell repertoires in COVID-19. Sequencing was performed with immunoSEQ multiplex PCR; in TCRdb, only in-frame clones are kept and a portion is missing. The sample records more than 95,000 clones, 87% being singletons. Sequenced input: peripheral blood. Source of these receptors: a man aged 50-60 years in a cohort sampled during active COVID-19.

V usage is TRBV19 and J usage is TRBJ2-7; 9 nucleotides align to TRBD1. In germline, CDR1 is LNHDA, CDR2 SQIVND (reference sequence). With 10 bases clipped from V and 6 bases from J, the junction kept 7 bases outside the gene matches. CDR3 size: 12 residues. CDR3 region: CATGTGLSEQYF. The DNA of the CDR3 is TGTGCCACTGGGACAGGGTTGAGCGAGCAGTACTTC.

This chain uses TRBV12-5 with TRBJ2-5; D is unresolved. Trimming pared 5 bases from V and 1 base from J, leaving 11 bases between. Germline V gene lookup returns CDR1 LGHNT and CDR2 FRNRAP. The CDR3 has 14 residues. CDR3: CASGPSAGQETQYF. The CDR3 coding sequence is TGTGCTAGTGGTCCCTCCGCCGGCCAAGAGACCCAGTACTTC.

This clone was counted a single time. The genes are TRBV6-5 and TRBJ1-1, with 7 bases lining up with TRBD1. Germline CDR1 reads MNHEY; CDR2 reads SVGAGI. Trimming removed 6 bases from V and 4 bases from J; junction bases left unmatched: 5. This CDR3 is built from 13 residues. CDR3 coding DNA: TGTGCCAGCAGCAGACAGGGCGGCACTGAAGCTTTCTTT. This translates into CASSRQGGTEAFF.

This rearrangement joins TRBV5-4 to TRBJ1-4, with TRBD1 as a possible D gene (6 bases). CDR1 is SGHNT and CDR2 is YYREEE in the germline V gene (reference sequence). This CDR3 has 14 residues. V was trimmed by 5 bases and J by 3 bases, leaving 11 bases between them. CDR3 sequence (DNA): TGTGCCAGCAGGAAACAGGGATCTAATGAAAAACTGTTTTTT. Residues: CASRKQGSNEKLFF.

This chain connects TRBV2 to TRBJ2-1; the match to TRBD1 covers 7 bases. V lost 3 bases and J lost 2; bases outside the gene matches: 4. This CDR3 comprises 15 residues. CDR1 is SNHLY and CDR2 is FYNNEI in the germline V gene. CDR3 bases: TGTGCCAGCAGTGAGAGGGGACAGACCTACAATGAGCAGTTCTTC. Its translation is CASSERGQTYNEQFF.

CDR3 in DNA: TGTGCCATCAGTGTGGAAGGGGTTGCAGATACGCAGTATTTT. It yields the protein CAISVEGVADTQYF. This chain links TRBV10-3 with TRBJ2-3; weak D call: TRBD1 (5 bases). The CDR3 totals 14 residues. Trimming took 4 bases from V and 4 from J, leaving 12 bases between them. Germline CDR1 and CDR2: ENHRY and SYGVKD.

A single count supports this clone. This chain connects TRBV7-2 to TRBJ2-1; 7 bases fit TRBD2. The CDR3 contains 15 residues. CDR1 is SGHTA, CDR2 FQGNSA, per germline. Losses at the gene ends were 7 bases for V and 4 bases for J; bases not matched to a gene: 10. CDR3 DNA: TGTGCCAGCACACTACACGGCGGGGGATACAATGAGCAGTTCTTC. This gives the protein CASTLHGGGYNEQFF.

This clone occurred a few times. The chain is built from TRBV28 and TRBJ1-2; D is uncertain. Between the trimmed V and J ends, which lost 6 bases and 7 bases, there was a span of 15 bases. CDR3 size: 13 residues. Germline V gene data show CDR1 as MDHEN and CDR2 as SYDVKM. Here the CDR3 reads CASSPAPSVGYTF. DNA of the CDR3: TGTGCCAGCAGCCCTGCGCCCTCCGTTGGCTACACCTTC.

The chain employs TRBV7-3 and TRBJ2-3; TRBD2 aligns across 12 bases. The CDR3 is 15 residues long. Per the germline V gene, CDR1 is SGHTA and CDR2 is FQGTGA. The trim removed 4 bases at V and 7 bases at J, leaving 6 bases unmatched. CDR3: CASSSGTSGFNTQYF. In nucleotides, the CDR3 is TGTGCCAGCAGCTCCGGGACTAGCGGGTTTAATACGCAGTATTTT.

The chain carries TRBV10-3 and TRBJ1-5; maybe TRBD1 (5 bases). Trimming took 11 bases from V and 2 from J, leaving 10 bases between them. Germline CDR1 reads ENHRY; CDR2 reads SYGVKD. This CDR3 has 12 amino acids. This CDR3 reads CALIRGNQPQHF. CDR3 nucleotides: TGTGCCTTGATCAGGGGCAATCAGCCCCAGCATTTT.

This clone was seen once. The chain recombines TRBV2 with TRBJ1-3; 9 nucleotides match TRBD1. The CDR3 extends over 15 amino acids. Germline loops: CDR1 SNHLY, CDR2 FYNNEI. Losses at the gene ends were 8 bases for V and 1 base for J; bases not matched to a gene: 6. CDR3 nucleotides: TGTGCCAGCGGGACAGGGACGCTTTCTGGAAACACCATATATTTT. Translation: CASGTGTLSGNTIYF.

A single count supports this clone. V usage is TRBV19 and J usage is TRBJ1-1; D might be TRBD1 (5 bases). The V gene lost 5 bases and the J gene lost 11 bases, with 15 bases spanning the gap. The CDR3 runs to 12 residues. From germline, CDR1 is LNHDA and CDR2 SQIVND (reference sequence). CDR3 sequence: CASSPRAGYAFF. As DNA, the CDR3 is TGTGCCAGTAGTCCCCGGGCAGGGTACGCTTTCTTT.

J is TRBJ2-4 and V is TRBV15; D remains ambiguous. Trimming took off 8 bases at V and 0 bases at J, with 11 bases between the two ends. CDR3 length: 14 amino acids. From germline, CDR1 is LNHNV and CDR2 YYDKDF (reference sequence). The CDR3 nucleotides read TGTGCCACCGCGCGCCCGATAGCCAAAAACATTCAGTACTTC. Protein product: CATARPIAKNIQYF.

This clone was observed a handful of times. J is TRBJ1-1 and V is TRBV2, with 11 bases aligning to TRBD1. The CDR3 length is 14 residues. Trimming took 6 bases from V and 7 from J; bases not matched to a gene: 7. Germline lookup yields CDR1 SNHLY and CDR2 FYNNEI. The CDR3 spells CASSPGQGAREAFF. CDR3 in DNA: TGTGCCAGCAGCCCTGGACAGGGGGCGCGTGAAGCTTTCTTT.

V and J are TRBV19 and TRBJ1-4, with unresolved D. Trimming took off 3 bases at V and 7 bases at J, with 3 bases between the two ends. From germline, CDR1 is LNHDA and CDR2 SQIVND (reference sequence). This CDR3 is 11 amino acids long. CDR3 bases: TGTGCCAGTAGTATGAGTGAAAAACTGTTTTTT. This encodes CASSMSEKLFF. Together with reference TRBV19 and TRBJ1-4, the CDR3 gives the full variable domain: DGGITQSPKYLFRKEGQNVTLSCEQNLNHDAMYWYRQDPGQGLRLIYYSQIVNDFQKGDIAEGYSVSREKKESFPLTVTSAQKNPTAFYLCASSMSEKLFFGSGTQLSVL.

This clone was seen a handful of times. The chain has TRBV19 and TRBJ2-1, with 10 bases that match TRBD2. V shed 10 bases and J 5 bases; nucleotides not matched to a gene: 8. This CDR3 spans 14 amino acids. Germline CDR1 is LNHDA and CDR2 is SQIVND (reference sequence). The DNA of the CDR3 is TGTGCCACCGCAGCGGGGGGGACGAACAATGAGCAGTTCTTC. It encodes CATAAGGTNNEQFF.

About this clone itself: The sample carries other DNA sequences with the same CDR3. V is TRBV5-1 and J is TRBJ1-2; D perhaps matches TRBD1 (5 bases). Looked up from germline, CDR1 is SGHRS and CDR2 is YFSETQ. Trimming shortened V by 4 bases and J by 5 bases, and 12 bases separated the two germline ends. The CDR3 loop spans 13 amino acids. CDR3 sequence (DNA): TGCGCCAGCAGCAGCGGGCAGGGTTATGGCTACACCTTC. It codes for CASSSGQGYGYTF. The full variable domain, completed using reference TRBV5-1 and TRBJ1-2, is KAGVTQTPRYLIKTRGQQVTLSCSPISGHRSVSWYQQTPGQGLQFLFEYFSETQRNKGNFPGRFSGRQFSNSRSEMNVSTLELGDSALYLCASSSGQGYGYTFGSGTRLTVV.

This sequence joins TRBV7-2 and TRBJ2-7; TRBD1 is a possible D gene (5 bases). Germline V gene data show CDR1 as SGHTA and CDR2 as FQGNSA. The CDR3 has 14 residues. V lost 5 bases and J 2 bases, leaving 13 bases between the germline ends. This CDR3 is CASSGAARTYEQYF. CDR3 nucleotide sequence: TGTGCCAGCAGCGGGGCGGCAAGAACCTACGAGCAGTACTTC.

The sample holds a few counts of this clone. The V and J genes are TRBV6-5 and TRBJ2-2, with D tentatively TRBD1 (6 bases). Germline V gene data show CDR1 as MNHEY and CDR2 as SVGAGI. V was shortened by 2 bases and J by 7 bases, with 14 bases between the two germline ends. The CDR3 is 15 amino acids. CDR3 nucleotides: TGTGCCAGCAGTTACAGGCAGGGGAAAGGCGGGGAGCTGTTTTTT. Protein: CASSYRQGKGGELFF.